The next 22 T cell receptor beta chains were all read from a single sample in a study of CD8+ T cells in alopecia areata. After isolation, RNA underwent reverse transcription to generate cDNA as the sequencing template. TCRdb's table, derived via immunoSEQ multiplex PCR, lists solely in-frame clones and lacks some. This table holds 110,000 to 150,000 clones, roughly 53% found once. Material: CD4+ T cells sorted from blood, obtained at week 0. The receptors originated from a human donor with alopecia areata.

The chain recombines TRBV2 with TRBJ1-5; 7 nucleotides line up with TRBD1. From germline, CDR1 is SNHLY and CDR2 FYNNEI. V was clipped by 7 bases and J by 3 bases; unmatched bases: 6. The CDR3 sequence is 14 residues long. The CDR3 is CASIRDRDNQPQHF. CDR3 bases: TGTGCCAGCATCCGGGACAGAGACAATCAGCCCCAGCATTTT.

The J gene is TRBJ1-5, the V gene TRBV27; D is ambiguous. Germline CDR1 reads MNHEY; CDR2 reads SMNVEV (reference sequence). Between the trimmed V and J ends, which lost 3 bases and 0 bases, there was a span of 12 bases. The CDR3 spans 16 residues. CDR3 nucleotide sequence: TGTGCCAGCAGTTTCGTGGGAACGCATAGCAATCAGCCCCAGCATTTT. Its translation: CASSFVGTHSNQPQHF.

The genes are TRBV5-1 and TRBJ2-1, with TRBD1 identical over 7 bases. Germline CDR1 reads SGHRS; CDR2 reads YFSETQ. V dropped 0 bases and J dropped 8; count of bases not matched to a gene: 5. This CDR3 spans 14 amino acids. CDR3 nucleotides: TGCGCCAGCAGCTTGGGACAGGGTTCCGATGAGCAGTTCTTC. This translates into CASSLGQGSDEQFF.

This chain joins TRBV7-2 and TRBJ2-3; D is unclear. The CDR3 length is 13 residues. CDR1 and CDR2 (germline): SGHTA, FQGNSA. Trimming took off 0 bases at V and 3 bases at J, with 4 bases between the two ends. This chain's CDR3 is CASSLAWTDTQYF. DNA for the CDR3: TGTGCCAGCAGCTTAGCGTGGACAGATACGCAGTATTTT.

In this sample, this clone turned up once. The junction does not match germline at one end; this may be a read error. CDR3 nucleotide sequence: TGCGCCTGGAGTCCGCCGGTGGTAGCGGGTTACAATGAGCAGTTCTTC. Encoded protein: CAWSPPVVAGYNEQFF. The chain employs TRBV30 and TRBJ2-1; 7 bases fit TRBD2. Germline lookup yields CDR1 GTSNPN and CDR2 SVGIG (reference sequence). This CDR3 has 16 residues.

The chain uses TRBV5-1 and TRBJ2-7, with 9 bases matching TRBD1. The V gene's germline CDR1 is SGHRS and CDR2 YFSETQ. This CDR3 region has 15 residues. V gave up 4 bases and J gave up 4 bases; unmatched junction bases: 9. The CDR3 DNA reads as TGCGCCAGCAGCCCAGGACAGGGGATGGGATACGAGCAGTACTTC. This gives the protein CASSPGQGMGYEQYF.

This clone was picked up a small number of times. The genes are TRBV30 and TRBJ2-7, with D unclear. V was shortened by 5 bases and J by 3 bases, with 8 bases between the two germline ends. The CDR3 is 11 residues long. CDR1 is GTSNPN and CDR2 is SVGIG in the germline V gene (reference sequence). The CDR3 here is CAWRAHYEQYF. CDR3 DNA sequence: TGTGCCTGGCGGGCCCACTACGAGCAGTACTTC.

The V and J genes are TRBV5-1 and TRBJ2-3; 9 nucleotides align to TRBD2. Germline assignment: CDR1 SGHRS and CDR2 YFSETQ. The CDR3 has 14 amino acids. The ends lost 4 bases at V and 11 bases at J; junction bases unmatched: 11. This CDR3 is CASSRRVAGDEQYF. The CDR3 DNA follows: TGCGCCAGCAGCCGTCGGGTAGCGGGGGATGAGCAGTATTTT.

Worth noting for this clone: This sample includes further DNA sequences coding for the same CDR3. This chain uses TRBV20-1 with TRBJ1-2; a possible D gene is TRBD1 (5 bases). The CDR3 has 11 amino acids. CDR1 is DFQATT and CDR2 is SNEGSKA in the germline V gene (reference sequence). Trimming removed 4 bases from V and 5 bases from J, with 8 bases in between. CDR3 sequence (DNA): TGCAGTGCTACGGGGGATTATGGCTACACCTTC. Translation: CSATGDYGYTF.

V gene TRBV5-1 combines with J gene TRBJ1-2, with TRBD1 identical over 9 bases. The CDR3 has 13 residues. The V gene's germline CDR1 is SGHRS and CDR2 YFSETQ. With 7 bases clipped from V and 6 bases from J, the junction kept 7 bases outside the gene matches. CDR3 protein: CASSSTGGNGYTF. CDR3 bases: TGCGCCAGCTCCTCGACAGGGGGGAATGGCTACACCTTC.

The chain has TRBV7-2 and TRBJ2-7; 14 positions match TRBD2. The CDR3 runs to 16 residues. V gave up 5 bases and J gave up 2 bases; unmatched junction bases: 5. Germline lookup yields CDR1 SGHTA and CDR2 FQGNSA. CDR3 nucleotides: TGTGCCAGCAGCCGCCGACTAGCGGGGGGGCCCTACGAGCAGTACTTC. It encodes CASSRRLAGGPYEQYF.

This chain links TRBV29-1 with TRBJ1-2; no clear D gene. CDR1 and CDR2 (germline): SQVTM, ANQGSEA. V was trimmed by 2 bases and J by 9 bases, leaving 13 bases between them. The CDR3 runs to 12 residues. The CDR3 DNA is TGCAGCGTTGAAAGCTCCGGGCAACGCTACACCTTC. As protein: CSVESSGQRYTF.

The CDR3 sequence is CAWRSLAGTGELFF. DNA for the CDR3: TGTGCCTGGAGATCTCTAGCGGGTACCGGGGAGCTGTTTTTT. This chain connects TRBV30 to TRBJ2-2, with 8 bases matching TRBD2. Germline V gives CDR1 GTSNPN, CDR2 SVGIG (reference sequence). This CDR3 is built from 14 residues. Trimming at V came to 3 bases and at J to 5 bases, leaving 5 bases not matched to a gene.

This clone has just one count. J is TRBJ1-2 and V is TRBV7-2; the D gene is possibly TRBD1 (5 bases). The germline V gene encodes CDR1 SGHTA and CDR2 FQGNSA. Deletions cut 5 bases from V and 4 bases from J, with 8 bases between. The CDR3 is 12 amino acids. CDR3 DNA sequence: TGTGCCAGCAGCATCGACAGCTATGGCTACACCTTC. Translated, it gives CASSIDSYGYTF.

The chain has TRBV25-1 and TRBJ1-5, with D maybe TRBD1 (5 bases). Germline CDR1 MGHDK, CDR2 SYGVNS. Trimming took 3 bases from V and 9 from J, leaving 15 bases between them. The length of the CDR3 is 14 residues. CDR3 DNA sequence: TGTGCCAGCAGTGACGGAAGGGGCCTTAGGCCCCAGCATTTT. Translation gives CASSDGRGLRPQHF.

The gene calls are TRBV7-2 and TRBJ2-3; weak D call: TRBD2 (5 bases). The germline CDR1 and CDR2 sequences are SGHTA and FQGNSA. Trimming cost V 5 bases and J 0 bases, with 15 bases left between them. The CDR3 has 16 amino acids. The CDR3 DNA is TGTGCCAGCAGCCACCCGGAGGTCCCTAGCACAGATACGCAGTATTTT. Its translation: CASSHPEVPSTDTQYF. The entire variable domain, with the rest obtained from reference TRBV7-2 and TRBJ2-3, is as follows: GAGVSQSPSNKVTEKGKDVELRCDPISGHTALYWYRQSLGQGLEFLIYFQGNSAPDKSGLPSDRFSAERTGGSVSTLTIQRTQQEDSAVYLCASSHPEVPSTDTQYFGPGTRLTVL.

The J gene is TRBJ2-1, the V gene TRBV25-1; D is unclear. Germline CDR1 MGHDK, CDR2 SYGVNS. The CDR3 contains 14 residues. V lost 4 bases to trimming and J lost 4 bases, with 11 bases between them. The CDR3: CASSVGSSYNEQFF. Here the CDR3 DNA reads TGTGCCAGCAGTGTGGGATCTTCATACAATGAGCAGTTCTTC.

This sequence joins TRBV18 and TRBJ1-4; 7 bases align to TRBD1. This CDR3 is built from 15 residues. Trimming took 5 bases from V and 7 from J; bases not matched to a gene: 10. Germline V gene lookup returns CDR1 KGHSH and CDR2 LQKENI. The CDR3 reads CASSAPGQRAEKLFF. DNA for the CDR3: TGTGCCAGCTCAGCTCCGGGACAGCGGGCTGAAAAACTGTTTTTT.

V usage is TRBV30 and J usage is TRBJ1-2; D may be TRBD1 (6 bases). The CDR3 has 14 residues. The germline V gene has CDR1 GTSNPN and CDR2 SVGIG (reference sequence). V gave up 3 bases and J gave up 7 bases, with 18 bases separating them. CDR3 nucleotide sequence: TGTGCCTGGAGACACAAACAGGGTTCGGCTGGCTACACCTTC. Translation gives CAWRHKQGSAGYTF.

The chain couples TRBV7-2 to TRBJ1-5, with 9 bases aligning to TRBD1. Germline V lookup: CDR1 SGHTA, CDR2 FQGNSA. Unmatched junction bases numbered 6, after V lost 4 bases and J lost 2 bases. This CDR3 is built from 16 residues. Here the CDR3 DNA reads TGTGCCAGCAGCTCTGGACAGGGGTCCCGCAATCAGCCCCAGCATTTT. Protein product: CASSSGQGSRNQPQHF. Complete variable domain (other parts from reference TRBV7-2 and TRBJ1-5): GAGVSQSPSNKVTEKGKDVELRCDPISGHTALYWYRQSLGQGLEFLIYFQGNSAPDKSGLPSDRFSAERTGGSVSTLTIQRTQQEDSAVYLCASSSGQGSRNQPQHFGDGTRLSIL.

This clone was detected only a few times. V is TRBV7-9 and J is TRBJ2-5; D not resolved. The germline V gene encodes CDR1 SEHNR and CDR2 FQNEAQ (reference sequence). This CDR3 comprises 14 residues. V lost 5 bases to trimming and J lost 4 bases, with 14 bases between them. In nucleotides, the CDR3 is TGTGCCAGCAGCCCGGATTGGGGTGTAGAGACCCAGTACTTC. Protein: CASSPDWGVETQYF.

The V and J genes are TRBV7-9 and TRBJ1-5; the D is unclear. This CDR3 is 15 amino acids long. Looked up from germline, CDR1 is SEHNR and CDR2 is FQNEAQ (reference sequence). V was trimmed by 3 bases and J by 3 bases, leaving 12 bases between them. CDR3 amino acids: CASSLMIYNNQPQHF. Written as DNA, the CDR3 is TGTGCCAGCAGCTTGATGATTTATAACAATCAGCCCCAGCATTTT.